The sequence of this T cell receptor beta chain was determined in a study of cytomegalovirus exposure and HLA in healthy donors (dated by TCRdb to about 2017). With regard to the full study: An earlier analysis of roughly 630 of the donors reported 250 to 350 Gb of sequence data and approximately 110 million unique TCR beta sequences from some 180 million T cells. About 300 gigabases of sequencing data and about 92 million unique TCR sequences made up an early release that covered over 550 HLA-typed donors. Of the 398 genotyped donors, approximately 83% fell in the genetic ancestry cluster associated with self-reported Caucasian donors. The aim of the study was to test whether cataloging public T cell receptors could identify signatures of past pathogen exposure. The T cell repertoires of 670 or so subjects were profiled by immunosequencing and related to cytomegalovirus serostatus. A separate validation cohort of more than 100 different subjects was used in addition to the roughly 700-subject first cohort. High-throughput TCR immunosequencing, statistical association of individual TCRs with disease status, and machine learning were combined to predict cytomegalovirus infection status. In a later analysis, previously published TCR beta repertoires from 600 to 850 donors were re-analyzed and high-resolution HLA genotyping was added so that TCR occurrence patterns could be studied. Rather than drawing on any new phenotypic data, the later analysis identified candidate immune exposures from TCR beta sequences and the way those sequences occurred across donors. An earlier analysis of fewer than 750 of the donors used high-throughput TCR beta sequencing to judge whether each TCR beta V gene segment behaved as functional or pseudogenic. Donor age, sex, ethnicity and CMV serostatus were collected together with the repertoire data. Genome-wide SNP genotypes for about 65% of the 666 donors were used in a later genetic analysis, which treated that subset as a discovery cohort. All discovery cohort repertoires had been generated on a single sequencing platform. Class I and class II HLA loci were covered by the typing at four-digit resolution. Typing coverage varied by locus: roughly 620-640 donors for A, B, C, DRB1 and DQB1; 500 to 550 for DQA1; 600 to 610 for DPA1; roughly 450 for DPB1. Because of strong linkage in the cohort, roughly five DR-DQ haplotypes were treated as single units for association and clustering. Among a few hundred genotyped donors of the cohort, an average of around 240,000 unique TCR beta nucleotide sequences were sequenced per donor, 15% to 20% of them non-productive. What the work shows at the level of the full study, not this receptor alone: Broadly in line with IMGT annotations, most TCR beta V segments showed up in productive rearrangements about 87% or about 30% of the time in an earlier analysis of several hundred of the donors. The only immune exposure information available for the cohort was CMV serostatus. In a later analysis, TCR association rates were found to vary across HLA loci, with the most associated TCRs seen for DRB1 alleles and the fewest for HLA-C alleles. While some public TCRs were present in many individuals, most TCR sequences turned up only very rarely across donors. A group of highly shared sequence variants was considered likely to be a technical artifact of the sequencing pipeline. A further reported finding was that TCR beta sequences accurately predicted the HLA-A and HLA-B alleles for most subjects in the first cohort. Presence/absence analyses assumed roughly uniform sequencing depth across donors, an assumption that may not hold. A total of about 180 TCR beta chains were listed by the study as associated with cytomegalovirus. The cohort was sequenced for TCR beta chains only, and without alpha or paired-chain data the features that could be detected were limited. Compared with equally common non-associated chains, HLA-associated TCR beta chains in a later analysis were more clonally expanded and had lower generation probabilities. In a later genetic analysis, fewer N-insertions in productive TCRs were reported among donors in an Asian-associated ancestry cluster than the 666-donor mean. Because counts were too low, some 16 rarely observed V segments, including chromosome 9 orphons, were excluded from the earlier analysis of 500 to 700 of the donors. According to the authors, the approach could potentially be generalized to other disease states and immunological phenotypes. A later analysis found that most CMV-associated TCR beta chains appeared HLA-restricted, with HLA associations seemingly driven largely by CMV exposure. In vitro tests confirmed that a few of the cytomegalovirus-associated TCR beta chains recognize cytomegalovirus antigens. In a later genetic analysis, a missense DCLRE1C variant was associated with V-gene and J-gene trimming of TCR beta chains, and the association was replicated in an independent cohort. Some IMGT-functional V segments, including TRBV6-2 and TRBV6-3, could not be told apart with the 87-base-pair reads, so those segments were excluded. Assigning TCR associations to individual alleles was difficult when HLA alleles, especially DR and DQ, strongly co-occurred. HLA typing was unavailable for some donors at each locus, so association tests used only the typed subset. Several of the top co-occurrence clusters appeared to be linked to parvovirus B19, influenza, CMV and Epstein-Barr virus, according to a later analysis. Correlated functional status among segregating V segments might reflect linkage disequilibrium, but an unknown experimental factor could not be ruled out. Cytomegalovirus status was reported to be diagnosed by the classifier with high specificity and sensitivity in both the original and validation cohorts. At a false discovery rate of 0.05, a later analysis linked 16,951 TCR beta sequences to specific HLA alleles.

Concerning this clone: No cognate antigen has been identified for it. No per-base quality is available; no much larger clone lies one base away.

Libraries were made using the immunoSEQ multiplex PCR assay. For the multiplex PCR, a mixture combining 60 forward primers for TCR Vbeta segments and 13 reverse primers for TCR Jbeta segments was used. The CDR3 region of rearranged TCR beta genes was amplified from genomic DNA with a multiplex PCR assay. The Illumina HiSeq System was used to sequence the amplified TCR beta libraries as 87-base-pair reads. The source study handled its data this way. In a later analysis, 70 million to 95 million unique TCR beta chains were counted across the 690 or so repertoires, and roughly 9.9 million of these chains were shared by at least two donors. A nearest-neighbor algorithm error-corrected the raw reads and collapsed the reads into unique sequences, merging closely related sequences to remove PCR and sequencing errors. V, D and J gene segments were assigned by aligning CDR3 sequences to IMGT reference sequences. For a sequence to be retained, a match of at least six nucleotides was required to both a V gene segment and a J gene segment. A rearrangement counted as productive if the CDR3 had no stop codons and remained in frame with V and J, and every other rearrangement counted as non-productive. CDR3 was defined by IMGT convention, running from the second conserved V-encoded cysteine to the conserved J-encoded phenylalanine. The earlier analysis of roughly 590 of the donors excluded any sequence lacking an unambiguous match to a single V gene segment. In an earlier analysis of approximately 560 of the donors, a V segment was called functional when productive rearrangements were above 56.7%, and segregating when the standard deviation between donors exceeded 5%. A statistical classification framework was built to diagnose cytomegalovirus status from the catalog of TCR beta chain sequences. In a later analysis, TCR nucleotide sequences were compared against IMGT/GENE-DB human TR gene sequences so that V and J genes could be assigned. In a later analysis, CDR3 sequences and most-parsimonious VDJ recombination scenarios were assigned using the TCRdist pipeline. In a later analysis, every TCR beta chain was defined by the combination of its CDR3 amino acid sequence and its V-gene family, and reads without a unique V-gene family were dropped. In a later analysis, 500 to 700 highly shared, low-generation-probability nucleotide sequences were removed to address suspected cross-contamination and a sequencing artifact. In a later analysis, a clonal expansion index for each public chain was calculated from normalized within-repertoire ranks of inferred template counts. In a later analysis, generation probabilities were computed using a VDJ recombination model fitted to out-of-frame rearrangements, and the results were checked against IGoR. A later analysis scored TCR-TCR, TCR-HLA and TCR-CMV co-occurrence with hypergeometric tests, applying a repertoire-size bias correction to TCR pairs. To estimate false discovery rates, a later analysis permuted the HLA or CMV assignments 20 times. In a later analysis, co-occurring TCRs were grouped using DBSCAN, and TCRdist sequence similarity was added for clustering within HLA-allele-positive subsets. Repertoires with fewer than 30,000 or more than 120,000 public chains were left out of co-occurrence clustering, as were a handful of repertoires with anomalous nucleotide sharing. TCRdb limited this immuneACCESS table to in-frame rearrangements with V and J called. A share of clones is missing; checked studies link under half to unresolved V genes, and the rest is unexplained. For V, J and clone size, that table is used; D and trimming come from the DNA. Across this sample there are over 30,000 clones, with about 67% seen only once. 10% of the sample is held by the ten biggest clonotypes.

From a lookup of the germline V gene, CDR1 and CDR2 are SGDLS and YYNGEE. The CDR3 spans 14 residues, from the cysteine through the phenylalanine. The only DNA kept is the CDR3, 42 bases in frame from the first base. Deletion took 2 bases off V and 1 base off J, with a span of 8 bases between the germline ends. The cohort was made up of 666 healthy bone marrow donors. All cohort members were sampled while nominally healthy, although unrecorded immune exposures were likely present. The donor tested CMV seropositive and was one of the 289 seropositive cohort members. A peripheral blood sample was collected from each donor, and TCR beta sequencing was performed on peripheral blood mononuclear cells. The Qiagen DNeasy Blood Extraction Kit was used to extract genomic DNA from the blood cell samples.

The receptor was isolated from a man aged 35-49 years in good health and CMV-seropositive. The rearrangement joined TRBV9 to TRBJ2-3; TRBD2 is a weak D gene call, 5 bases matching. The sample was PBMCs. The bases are TGTGCCAGCAGCGTCGGGATGGGCACAGATACGCAGTATTTT. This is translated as CASSVGMGTDTQYF.